What follows describes a single TCR beta chain. Its antigen is unknown. This record comes from a study of cytomegalovirus exposure and HLA in healthy donors. Points from the study as a whole: Exclusion applied to some V segments, including TRBV6-2 and TRBV6-3, as they were indistinguishable.

The PCR employed 60 Vbeta primers together with 13 Jbeta primers. Only in-frame clones appear in the TCRdb table, and some are missing; sequencing was by immunoSEQ multiplex PCR. The data contain 140,000 to 150,000 clones, about 80% of them singletons. Germline CDR1 and CDR2: SGHNT and YYREEE (reference sequence). Unmatched junction bases numbered 4, after V lost 0 bases and J lost 3 bases. The CDR3 covers 15 residues. The V and J genes are TRBV5-4 and TRBJ2-7; the match to TRBD1 covers 9 bases. The sequencing sample was made of PBMCs. The TCR originated in a man aged 35 to 55 in good health and CMV-seropositive. The CDR3 coding sequence is TGTGCCAGCAGCTTGGTGGGGACAGGGATCTACGAGCAGTACTTC. Translated: CASSLVGTGIYEQYF.